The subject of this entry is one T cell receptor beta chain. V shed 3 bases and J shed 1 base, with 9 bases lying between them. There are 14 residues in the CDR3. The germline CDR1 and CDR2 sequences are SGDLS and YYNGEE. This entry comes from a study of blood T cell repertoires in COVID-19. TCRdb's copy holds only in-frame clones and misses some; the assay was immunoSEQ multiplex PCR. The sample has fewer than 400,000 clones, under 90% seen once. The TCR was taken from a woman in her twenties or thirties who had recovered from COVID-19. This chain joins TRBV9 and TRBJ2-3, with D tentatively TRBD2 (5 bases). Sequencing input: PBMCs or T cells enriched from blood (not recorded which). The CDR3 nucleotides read TGTGCCAGCAGCGGCCCCGGGGGCACAGATACGCAGTATTTT. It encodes CASSGPGGTDTQYF.